Detailed here is one T cell receptor beta chain. Its antigen is still unknown. The data stem from a study of human thymus T cells. Overall study findings and caveats: Thymic and blood repertoires seemed to favor certain V and J genes.

Corrective cardiac surgery supplied the resected thymus tissue. Clones were sequenced by immunoSEQ multiplex PCR, and TCRdb holds only the in-frame ones, with some missing. The table has 120,000 or so clones, around 94% seen once. The germline CDR1 and CDR2 sequences are SGHRS and YFSETQ. V was clipped by 3 bases and J by 3 bases; unmatched bases: 13. CDR3 length: 20 residues. Input material: thymus tissue. V usage is TRBV5-1 and J usage is TRBJ2-3; 16 bases agree with TRBD2. This clonotype was sampled from a boy under two years old with a congenital heart defect but otherwise immunologically healthy. In DNA form, the CDR3 reads TGCGCCAGCAGCTCCGGGACTAGCGGGGGGGGGTCCCTGGCGACAGATACGCAGTATTTT. It specifies CASSSGTSGGGSLATDTQYF.